These 2 T cell receptor beta chains were all obtained from the same sample, sequenced in a study of metastatic and nonmetastatic thyroid tumors. Treatment of any kind had been given to no patient before thyroid surgery. MiXCR was used by TCRdb to re-call the PCR reads. The table has tens of thousands of clones, just over 4% seen once. Sequences were obtained from blood. The receptors derive from a female donor with papillary thyroid cancer or a benign thyroid nodule (not recorded which). Some clones in this sample may be carry-over from other donors' samples.

This clone was found many times. This chain joins TRBV20-1 and TRBJ2-3; the D gene could be TRBD1 or TRBD2 (6 bases each). Germline values: CDR1 DFQATT, CDR2 SNEGSKA (reference sequence). This CDR3 has 11 amino acids. V was trimmed by 1 base and J by 9 bases, leaving 8 bases between them. CDR3 coding DNA: TGCAGTGCTAGAGTGGGGGGCACGCAGTATTTT. It is translated as CSARVGGTQYF.

This clone was detected many times. J is TRBJ1-3 and V is TRBV28; D might be TRBD1 (6 bases). The germline gives CDR1 MDHEN, CDR2 SYDVKM. CDR3 length: 14 amino acids. V lost 7 bases, J lost 1 base, and 11 bases lay in between. The CDR3 protein is CASKPGQSGNTIYF. In nucleotides, the CDR3 is TGTGCCAGCAAACCTGGACAGTCTGGAAACACCATATATTTT.